Shown below are 24 T cell receptor beta chains from a single sample sequenced in a study of shared clonotypes between healthy human individuals. Selected positively for CCR7 and CD45RO-negative, naive CD8 cells excluded terminally differentiated effector memory CD45RA+ cells. TCRdb's copy holds only in-frame clones and misses some; the assay was immunoSEQ multiplex PCR. The sample has around 2.1 million clones; about 93% are singletons. The source material was naive CD8+ T cells from PBMCs. The source is a man aged 18 to 30 in good health. Some clones in this sample may be carry-over from other donors' samples.

This clone has just one count. This chain connects TRBV5-1 to TRBJ1-1; no clear D. The CDR3 extends over 14 amino acids. V was trimmed by 5 bases and J by 6 bases, leaving 17 bases between them. CDR1 SGHRS and CDR2 YFSETQ come from the germline V gene. The CDR3 bases are TGCGCCAGCAGGTTAAATGGGAATAGCGCTGAAGCTTTCTTT. It specifies CASRLNGNSAEAFF.

The chain combines TRBV5-8 with TRBJ1-1; the D gene is possibly TRBD1 (6 bases). The V and J ends lost 4 bases and 5 bases respectively, with 18 bases between them. CDR1 is SGHTS, CDR2 YDEGEE, per germline. The CDR3 covers 15 residues. CDR3 nucleotide sequence: TGTGCCAGCAGCGGACCCGACGGGGGGCGTACTGAAGCTTTCTTT. It translates to CASSGPDGGRTEAFF.

The chain has TRBV6-5 and TRBJ2-7; D unresolved. V shed 2 bases and J shed 4 bases, with 15 bases lying between them. Germline V CDR1 and CDR2: MNHEY, SVGAGI. CDR3 size: 15 residues. The CDR3 bases are TGTGCCAGCAGTTACGGAGACGGGTACGGATACGAGCAGTACTTC. This codes for CASSYGDGYGYEQYF.

This chain links TRBV28 with TRBJ2-2, with D unclear. CDR1 is MDHEN and CDR2 is SYDVKM in the germline V gene. This CDR3 region has 18 residues. V dropped 7 bases and J dropped 4 bases, with 25 bases sitting between them. CDR3 in DNA: TGTGCCAGCACTCTCCCCCGAGCCGGAGACGTGCGCACCGGGGAGCTGTTTTTT. Its protein is CASTLPRAGDVRTGELFF.

This clone was counted once. This chain joins TRBV6-1 and TRBJ2-3; TRBD2 matches 8 bases. The ends lost 3 bases at V and 2 bases at J; junction bases unmatched: 7. Looked up from germline, CDR1 is MNHNS and CDR2 is SASEGT. This CDR3 is 16 amino acids long. The CDR3 sequence is CASSEAGTRYTDTQYF. DNA of the CDR3: TGTGCCAGCAGTGAGGCCGGGACTAGGTACACAGATACGCAGTATTTT.

The count of this clone is one. The chain links TRBV9 to TRBJ2-7; 8 bases fit TRBD1. The germline gives CDR1 SGDLS, CDR2 YYNGEE. With 2 bases clipped from V and 7 bases from J, the junction kept 11 bases outside the gene matches. The CDR3 has 15 amino acids. The CDR3 nucleotides read TGTGCCAGCAGCGTGGAACCGGGACAGGTCTTTGAGCAGTACTTC. It translates to CASSVEPGQVFEQYF.

As regards this clone: This CDR3 is also generated by other DNA sequences in the sample. V is TRBV7-8 and J is TRBJ2-7; D is possibly TRBD1 (5 bases). In germline, CDR1 is SGHVS, CDR2 FQNEAQ. This CDR3 comprises 12 residues. V lost 6 bases and J lost 3, with 9 bases in between. CDR3 nucleotides: TGTGCCAGCAGACCTGACAGCTACGAGCAGTACTTC. Protein: CASRPDSYEQYF.

Regarding this clone: Compared with germline, one end of the junction differs, possibly owing to a read error. The chain recombines TRBV7-6 with TRBJ2-7; tentative D call: TRBD2 (6 bases). This CDR3 comprises 13 residues. Germline V gene data show CDR1 as SGHVS and CDR2 as FNYEAQ. CDR3 in amino acids: CASSLSTSSEQHF. CDR3 nucleotide sequence: TGTGCCAGCAGCTTATCGACTAGTTCCGAGCAGCACTTC.

V is TRBV7-6 and J is TRBJ1-1; 7 nucleotides align to TRBD1. CDR3 size: 14 residues. V was pared by 4 bases and J by 0 bases, with 2 bases of the junction left unmatched. Germline V CDR1 and CDR2: SGHVS, FNYEAQ. In nucleotides, the CDR3 is TGTGCCAGCAGCTCGGGACAGATGAACACTGAAGCTTTCTTT. It is translated as CASSSGQMNTEAFF.

The chain employs TRBV9 and TRBJ1-5; D possibly corresponds to TRBD1 (5 bases). Trimming left V 4 bases short and J 1 base short, with 12 bases between. Germline V lookup: CDR1 SGDLS, CDR2 YYNGEE. This CDR3 spans 15 amino acids. CDR3 DNA: TGTGCCAGCAGCCCCTCATGGGGCAGCAATCAGCCCCAGCATTTT. It specifies CASSPSWGSNQPQHF.

The chain joins TRBV7-8 to TRBJ2-1, with TRBD2 matching over 10 bases. The J segment lost 8 bases and the V segment lost 5 bases, leaving 18 bases of the junction unmatched. The CDR3 consists of 18 residues. Per germline, CDR1 SGHVS and CDR2 FQNEAQ. CDR3: CASSLRLIGASGSDEQFF. The CDR3 DNA sequence: TGTGCCAGCAGCCTAAGGTTGATAGGGGCTAGCGGGAGTGATGAGCAGTTCTTC.

As regards this clone: A much larger clone differs from this one at a single base, so this may be a read error. This chain links TRBV5-4 with TRBJ2-1; either TRBD1 or TRBD2 may fit D (5 bases each). With 2 bases removed from V and 6 bases from J, the gap between germline ends came to 6 bases. The CDR3 covers 12 residues. The germline CDR1 and CDR2 sequences are SGHNT and YYREEE (reference sequence). In DNA, the CDR3 is TGTGCCAGCAGCTTTGGGGGCAATGAGCAGTTCTTC. Amino acids: CASSFGGNEQFF. The complete variable domain, with remaining parts taken from reference TRBV5-4 and TRBJ2-1, reads ETGVTQSPTHLIKTRGQQVTLRCSSQSGHNTVSWYQQALGQGPQFIFQYYREEENGRGNFPPRFSGLQFPNYSSELNVNALELDDSALYLCASSFGGNEQFFGPGTRLTVL.

This rearrangement joins TRBV28 to TRBJ2-1; tentatively, D is TRBD1 (6 bases). Between the trimmed V and J ends, which lost 2 bases and 5 bases, there was a span of 13 bases. This CDR3 contains 15 residues. In germline, CDR1 is MDHEN, CDR2 SYDVKM. The DNA for the CDR3 is TGTGCCAGCAGTTTAAGGACAGAAGTCAACAATGAGCAGTTCTTC. This encodes CASSLRTEVNNEQFF.

This chain joins TRBV27 and TRBJ2-7; 7 bases map to TRBD2. The ends lost 8 bases at V and 4 bases at J; junction bases unmatched: 11. The CDR3 has 14 residues. Germline V gene sequence: CDR1 MNHEY, CDR2 SMNVEV (reference sequence). The CDR3 nucleotides read TGTGCCAGCGGCCTGGCTAGCGGTATATACGAGCAGTACTTC. It is translated as CASGLASGIYEQYF.

In DNA form, the CDR3 reads TGTGCCATCAGTGTGTCCGGGACAGGGGCTTCTATCTACACCTTC. Translating it yields CAISVSGTGASIYTF. J is TRBJ1-2 and V is TRBV10-3; 10 bases are shared with TRBD1. Per the germline V gene, CDR1 is ENHRY and CDR2 is SYGVKD. V shed 4 bases, J shed 10 bases, and the junction held 12 bases outside the gene matches. CDR3 size: 15 residues.

V gene TRBV7-9 combines with J gene TRBJ1-2, with D uncertain. Per the germline V gene, CDR1 is SEHNR and CDR2 is FQNEAQ (reference sequence). Trimming stripped 1 base from V and 7 bases from J, with 13 bases between. The CDR3 has 14 residues. CDR3 residues: CASSLVDPLPGYTF. CDR3 DNA sequence: TGTGCCAGCAGCTTAGTAGACCCCCTGCCTGGCTACACCTTC.

The rearrangement joins TRBV4-3 to TRBJ2-1, with TRBD2 as a possible D gene (5 bases). The germline CDR1 and CDR2 sequences are LGHNA and YSLEER. There are 16 residues in the CDR3. The V and J ends lost 7 bases and 6 bases respectively, with 22 bases between them. CDR3 loop: CASTEGSEGLGNEQFF. The CDR3 DNA sequence: TGCGCCAGCACCGAAGGGAGTGAAGGTCTCGGCAATGAGCAGTTCTTC.

This clone was seen only once. V gene TRBV11-3 combines with J gene TRBJ2-7; D unresolved. The germline V and J ends were trimmed by 1 base and 0 bases, with 4 bases remaining between them. CDR1 is SGHNT, CDR2 YENEEA, per germline. The CDR3 has 13 amino acids. This CDR3 reads CASSLGNSYEQYF. Written as DNA, the CDR3 is TGTGCCAGCAGCTTAGGGAACTCCTACGAGCAGTACTTC.

This chain joins TRBV7-3 and TRBJ2-1; tentatively, D is TRBD2 (5 bases). This CDR3 comprises 17 residues. V lost 5 bases and J 0 bases, leaving 17 bases between the germline ends. The V gene's germline CDR1 is SGHTA and CDR2 FQGTGA. CDR3 protein: CASSRNLATSSYNEQFF. CDR3 in DNA: TGTGCCAGCAGCCGAAATCTAGCTACGAGCTCCTACAATGAGCAGTTCTTC.

This sequence joins TRBV27 and TRBJ1-2, with TRBD1 matching over 7 bases. Germline CDR1 reads MNHEY; CDR2 reads SMNVEV (reference sequence). The trim removed 4 bases at V and 2 bases at J, leaving 4 bases unmatched. The CDR3 has 14 residues. CDR3 coding DNA: TGTGCCAGCAGTTACCGCAGGGGGAACTATGGCTACACCTTC. Amino acid sequence: CASSYRRGNYGYTF.

The chain couples TRBV10-2 to TRBJ1-2; unclear D gene. V dropped 3 bases and J dropped 2 bases, with 10 bases sitting between them. Per the germline V gene, CDR1 is WSHSY and CDR2 is SAAADI. This CDR3 is built from 14 residues. The CDR3 spells CASSEGEQNYGYTF. CDR3 DNA: TGCGCCAGCAGTGAAGGTGAACAGAACTATGGCTACACCTTC.

This sequence joins TRBV13 and TRBJ2-1, with D perhaps matching TRBD2 (6 bases). The CDR3 consists of 13 residues. The germline V gene has CDR1 PRHDT and CDR2 FYEKMQ (reference sequence). V dropped 5 bases and J dropped 7 bases, with 12 bases sitting between them. CDR3 sequence (DNA): TGTGCCAGCAGCCCCCGGGGAGGTAATGAGCAGTTCTTC. As protein: CASSPRGGNEQFF.

The chain uses TRBV27 and TRBJ2-1, with 8 positions matching TRBD2. V was pared by 4 bases and J by 3 bases, with 5 bases of the junction left unmatched. The CDR3 runs 15 residues. Germline CDR1 and CDR2: MNHEY and SMNVEV (reference sequence). The CDR3 loop is CASSSYLAGYNEQFF. For the CDR3, the DNA is TGTGCCAGCAGTTCTTACCTAGCGGGCTACAATGAGCAGTTCTTC.

This chain connects TRBV7-3 to TRBJ2-3; tentative D call: TRBD2 (5 bases). Germline assignment: CDR1 SGHTA and CDR2 FQGTGA. The V gene lost 2 bases and the J gene lost 4 bases, with 7 bases spanning the gap. The CDR3 is 13 amino acids. The CDR3 spells CASSLYGADTQYF. CDR3 coding DNA: TGTGCCAGCAGCTTATACGGGGCAGATACGCAGTATTTT.